These 30 T cell receptor beta chains were all obtained from the same sample, sequenced in a study of T cells in Graves' hyperthyroidism and ophthalmopathy. The TCR beta CDR3 regions underwent amplification using RNA transcripts as the source. TCR CDR3 regions were first amplified by RT-PCR with HTBI primers. MiXCR was run by TCRdb on the multiplex PCR reads, yielding one entry per CDR3 protein. The sample contains nearly 600,000 distinct CDR3 sequences, 13% to 15% of which appear only once. Source material: blood. The receptors come from a woman under 30 with Graves' ophthalmopathy.

The J gene is TRBJ2-2, the V gene TRBV30; 9 bases map to TRBD2. V shed 3 bases and J 4 bases; nucleotides not matched to a gene: 3. The CDR3 consists of 14 residues. The germline V gene encodes CDR1 GTSNPN and CDR2 SVGIG (reference sequence). CDR3 sequence: CAWRSSGITGELFF. The CDR3 DNA reads TGTGCCTGGAGATCTAGCGGGATCACCGGGGAGCTGTTTTTT.

This clonotype was recorded many times. The V and J genes are TRBV20-1 and TRBJ2-7, with TRBD2 matching over 8 bases. CDR3 length: 13 residues. Trimming at V came to 7 bases and at J to 0 bases, leaving 5 bases not matched to a gene. The germline CDR1 and CDR2 sequences are DFQATT and SNEGSKA (reference sequence). As DNA, the CDR3 is TGCAGTGTAATAGCGGGAAGCTCCTACGAGCAGTACTTC. Translation gives CSVIAGSSYEQYF.

This clonotype was seen ten or more times. The V gene is TRBV11-3, the J gene TRBJ1-1, with no clear D. The CDR3 sequence is 11 residues long. The V and J ends lost 0 bases and 10 bases respectively, with 6 bases between them. Per germline, CDR1 SGHNT and CDR2 YENEEA. The CDR3 spells CASSLETPAFF. The CDR3 bases are TGTGCCAGCAGCTTAGAGACGCCAGCTTTCTTT.

This clonotype was detected many times. The chain links TRBV5-4 to TRBJ2-3; D call uncertain. The CDR3 length is 15 residues. V was trimmed by 0 bases and J by 0 bases, leaving 8 bases between them. CDR1 and CDR2 from the germline V gene are SGHNT and YYREEE (reference sequence). The CDR3 nucleotides read TGTGCCAGCAGCTTGGGCGGCACTAGCACAGATACGCAGTATTTT. Translating it yields CASSLGGTSTDTQYF.

At least ten counts were recorded for this clonotype. This chain links TRBV20-1 with TRBJ2-7; D might be TRBD1 or TRBD2, each matching 5 bases. This CDR3 has 14 residues. V was trimmed by 0 bases and J by 4 bases, leaving 13 bases between them. Germline lookup yields CDR1 DFQATT and CDR2 SNEGSKA (reference sequence). The CDR3 here is CSARDPSGGYEQYF. CDR3 nucleotide sequence: TGCAGTGCTAGAGATCCCTCTGGGGGTTACGAGCAGTACTTC.

Comment on this clonotype: One junction end disagrees with the germline gene, perhaps due to a read error. The genes are TRBV7-7 and TRBJ2-1, with 9 bases fitting TRBD2. The CDR3 runs 15 residues. Germline V gene lookup returns CDR1 SSHAT and CDR2 FNYEAQ (reference sequence). The chain's CDR3 is CASSSTIGLAGEQFF. DNA for the CDR3: TGTGCTAGCAGCTCTACCATAGGGCTAGCGGGAGAGCAGTTCTTC.

The chain recombines TRBV10-3 with TRBJ1-6, with D maybe TRBD1 (5 bases). Trimming cost V 9 bases and J 7 bases, with 16 bases left between them. This CDR3 has 14 residues. Germline V gene sequence: CDR1 ENHRY, CDR2 SYGVKD. CDR3 in DNA: TGTGCCATGACGTCCGGGACGGTGAATTCACCCCTCCACTTT. Amino acid sequence: CAMTSGTVNSPLHF.

In its sample, this clonotype was seen a few times. V is TRBV11-2 and J is TRBJ2-2, with 9 nucleotides matching TRBD1. This CDR3 has 17 amino acids. V trimming: 4 bases; J trimming: 6 bases; junction bases outside the gene matches: 12. The germline V gene encodes CDR1 SGHAT and CDR2 FQNNGV. The CDR3 nucleotides read TGTGCCAGCAGCTCATACAAGGACAGGGGAAGGGCCGGGGAGCTGTTTTTT. Encoded protein: CASSSYKDRGRAGELFF.

This chain connects TRBV12-3 or TRBV12-4 to TRBJ1-4; the D is unclear. V was trimmed by 4 bases and J by 8 bases, leaving 17 bases between them. The CDR3 is made up of 15 amino acids. CDR3 loop: CASSSHVTQVEKLFF. The CDR3, as DNA: TGTGCCAGCAGTTCTCACGTCACCCAGGTGGAAAAACTGTTTTTT.

This clonotype was detected ten times or more. For the CDR3, the DNA is TGTGCCAGCAGTTTGAGGGGCGGTGGCGAGAACCGGGAGGATACGCAGTATTTT. Its translation is CASSLRGGGENREDTQYF. The rearrangement uses TRBV27 and TRBJ2-3, with D maybe TRBD2 (6 bases). This CDR3 has 18 residues. Between the trimmed V and J ends, which lost 3 bases and 6 bases, there was a span of 25 bases. Germline V gene sequence: CDR1 MNHEY, CDR2 SMNVEV (reference sequence).

This clonotype was detected only a few times. V is TRBV25-1 and J is TRBJ2-7; D is uncertain. The CDR3 runs 13 residues. Trimming left V 6 bases short and J 6 bases short, with 15 bases between. Per germline, CDR1 MGHDK and CDR2 SYGVNS. CDR3 protein: CASSEPATPEQYF. The CDR3, as DNA: TGTGCCAGCAGCGAACCGGCCACTCCCGAGCAGTACTTC.

The table lists this clonotype with many counts. The chain links TRBV12-3 or TRBV12-4 to TRBJ1-5; possibly TRBD1 for D (5 bases). V lost 3 bases, J lost 0 bases, and 18 bases lay in between. This CDR3 is 18 amino acids long. DNA for the CDR3: TGTGCCAGCAGTTTGTGGGACTACGCGGCGATTAGCAATCAGCCCCAGCATTTT. Protein sequence: CASSLWDYAAISNQPQHF.

This clonotype was detected many times. The chain combines TRBV11-1 with TRBJ2-1; D unresolved. CDR1 is SGHAT and CDR2 is FQDESV in the germline V gene (reference sequence). V gave up 0 bases and J gave up 8 bases, with 2 bases separating them. This CDR3 spans 11 amino acids. For the CDR3, the DNA is TGTGCCAGCAGCTTAGCGTATGAGCAGTTCTTC. Protein product: CASSLAYEQFF.

This clonotype was picked up many times. This chain joins TRBV12-3 or TRBV12-4 and TRBJ1-2; unclear D gene. The CDR3 has 13 residues. Trimming cost V 3 bases and J 2 bases, with 7 bases left between them. This CDR3 is CASSLTPNYGYTF. As DNA, the CDR3 is TGTGCCAGCAGTTTGACACCGAACTATGGCTACACCTTC.

At least ten counts were recorded for this clonotype. This chain links TRBV19 with TRBJ2-3; TRBD2 matches 13 bases. Trimming cost V 4 bases and J 2 bases; bases outside gene matches: 3. The CDR3 covers 16 residues. The germline V gene encodes CDR1 LNHDA and CDR2 SQIVND (reference sequence). CDR3 region: CASSKGLAGITDTQYF. The CDR3 region has the DNA TGTGCCAGTAGTAAGGGACTAGCGGGGATCACAGATACGCAGTATTTT.

This clonotype was detected many times. The chain is built from TRBV28 and TRBJ1-6; D may be TRBD1 (5 bases). This CDR3 is 14 amino acids long. Trimming removed 7 bases from V and 6 bases from J, with 13 bases in between. Germline V lookup: CDR1 MDHEN, CDR2 SYDVKM. The CDR3 DNA is TGTGCCAGCATTCAGACGGGGGGTAATTCACCCCTCCACTTT. Residues: CASIQTGGNSPLHF.

This clonotype was recorded many times. The chain combines TRBV10-3 with TRBJ2-7; weak D call: TRBD2 (5 bases). CDR3 length: 12 residues. The V end lost 3 bases, the J end lost 5 bases, and 8 bases lay between the germline ends. Germline-derived CDR1 and CDR2 are ENHRY and SYGVKD. The CDR3 coding sequence is TGTGCCATCAGTGAACACGGGGACGAGCAGTACTTC. This sequence encodes CAISEHGDEQYF.

This clonotype was counted a few times. V usage is TRBV28 and J usage is TRBJ2-3; 7 bases map to TRBD2. The V segment lost 5 bases and the J segment 6 bases; nucleotides outside the gene matches: 8. The length of the CDR3 is 14 residues. Germline CDR1 is MDHEN and CDR2 is SYDVKM. The CDR3 loop reads CASSVVGSGDTQYF. CDR3 coding DNA: TGTGCCAGCAGTGTGGTTGGTAGCGGGGATACGCAGTATTTT.

V is TRBV6-2 or TRBV6-3 and J is TRBJ2-5, with 7 bases aligning to TRBD2. Germline lookup yields CDR1 MNHEY and CDR2 SVGEGT. V gave up 5 bases and J gave up 2 bases; unmatched junction bases: 8. The CDR3 sequence is 15 residues long. The CDR3: CASSKRLAHQETQYF. The DNA of the CDR3 is TGTGCCAGCAGTAAAAGACTAGCTCATCAAGAGACCCAGTACTTC.

This clonotype was seen at least ten times. The chain uses TRBV7-2 and TRBJ1-5, with D possibly matching TRBD1 (6 bases). Trimming pared 1 base from V and 0 bases from J, leaving 7 bases between. The CDR3 has 15 amino acids. Germline loops: CDR1 SGHTA, CDR2 FQGNSA. CDR3 DNA: TGTGCCAGCAGCTTAGGGGGACATAGCAATCAGCCCCAGCATTTT. This sequence encodes CASSLGGHSNQPQHF.

About this clonotype: A much larger clone is a single base away; this may be a read error. J is TRBJ2-1 and V is TRBV20-1; 7 nucleotides line up with TRBD1. The germline V gene has CDR1 DFQATT and CDR2 SNEGSKA (reference sequence). The CDR3 runs to 16 residues. The CDR3: CGASKVWDSSYNEQFF. CDR3 nucleotide sequence: TGCGGTGCTTCCAAGGTCTGGGACAGCTCCTACAATGAGCAGTTCTTC.

This clonotype was observed a handful of times. The V and J genes are TRBV7-9 and TRBJ2-2, with D possibly matching TRBD2 (6 bases). CDR1 is SEHNR, CDR2 FQNEAQ, per germline (reference sequence). This CDR3 is built from 14 residues. V lost 3 bases and J lost 5, with 10 bases in between. The CDR3 region has the DNA TGTGCCAGCAGCTTTTGGAGGGAGACCGGGGAGCTGTTTTTT. Protein product: CASSFWRETGELFF. Complete variable domain (other parts from reference TRBV7-9 and TRBJ2-2): DTGVSQNPRHKITKRGQNVTFRCDPISEHNRLYWYRQTLGQGPEFLTYFQNEAQLEKSRLLSDRFSAERPKGSFSTLEIQRTEQGDSAMYLCASSFWRETGELFFGEGSRLTVL.

This clonotype was counted ten times or more. This chain links TRBV20-1 with TRBJ2-1; D not resolved. The CDR3 has 10 amino acids. Germline V gene sequence: CDR1 DFQATT, CDR2 SNEGSKA (reference sequence). Deletions cut 1 base from V and 9 bases from J, with 4 bases between. The CDR3 here is CSARVAEQFF. Here the CDR3 DNA reads TGCAGTGCTAGAGTGGCTGAGCAGTTCTTC.

The sample holds many counts of this clonotype. J is TRBJ2-7 and V is TRBV28; TRBD1 agrees at 12 bases. The CDR3 is 18 residues long. The germline V gene encodes CDR1 MDHEN and CDR2 SYDVKM. V lost 6 bases to trimming and J lost 0 bases; unmatched junction nucleotides: 12. CDR3 nucleotides: TGTGCCAGCAGATCCGGGACAGGGGGCGGGATAAGCTCCTACGAGCAGTACTTC. Residues: CASRSGTGGGISSYEQYF.

This clonotype was counted many times. V is TRBV20-1 and J is TRBJ2-5, with TRBD2 matching 9 bases. Germline CDR1 reads DFQATT; CDR2 reads SNEGSKA (reference sequence). After removal of 0 bases from V and 0 bases from J, the junction contained 2 bases not matched to a gene. This CDR3 spans 15 amino acids. The CDR3 sequence: CSARDTSGYQETQYF. The CDR3 coding sequence is TGCAGTGCTAGAGATACTAGCGGGTACCAAGAGACCCAGTACTTC.

This clonotype appeared a few times. This chain uses TRBV4-1 with TRBJ2-7; D may be TRBD2 (5 bases). The germline V gene encodes CDR1 MGHRA and CDR2 YSYEKL. V was cut by 1 base and J by 6 bases, with 19 bases left in between. This CDR3 is 16 amino acids long. CDR3 DNA sequence: TGCGCCAGCAGCCAAGGCGGAGCGGTCCTCCCCCCCGAGCAGTACTTC. It yields the protein CASSQGGAVLPPEQYF.

On this clonotype itself: Mismatch with germline at one junction end may stem from a read error. This rearrangement joins TRBV7-9 to TRBJ1-1; D ambiguous. The CDR3 has 15 residues. The germline CDR1 and CDR2 sequences are SEHNR and FQNEAQ (reference sequence). In DNA, the CDR3 is TGTGCCAGCAGCCCTGCGCAAGGGTTGAACATTGAAGCTTTCTTT. Encoded protein: CASSPAQGLNIEAFF.

V is TRBV29-1 and J is TRBJ2-7; D is possibly TRBD2 (7 bases). V was clipped by 7 bases and J by 4 bases, with 23 bases between them. This CDR3 is built from 15 residues. Per the germline V gene, CDR1 is SQVTM and CDR2 is ANQGSEA. CDR3 in amino acids: CSALEGGGRGYEQYF. The DNA for the CDR3 is TGCAGCGCCTTGGAGGGGGGCGGGAGAGGATACGAGCAGTACTTC.

This clonotype was counted at least ten times. The chain carries TRBV2 and TRBJ2-2; D possibly corresponds to TRBD1 (6 bases). In germline, CDR1 is SNHLY, CDR2 FYNNEI. The V and J ends lost 6 bases and 5 bases respectively, with 10 bases between them. This CDR3 contains 13 residues. The CDR3 protein is CASSGTPTGELFF. The CDR3 DNA follows: TGTGCCAGCAGCGGGACACCAACCGGGGAGCTGTTTTTT.

This clonotype appeared many times. The chain couples TRBV5-1 to TRBJ2-1; 8 bases are a match to TRBD1. The junction had 12 bases not matched to a gene; V was cut back by 4 bases and J by 9 bases. Looked up from germline, CDR1 is SGHRS and CDR2 is YFSETQ. This CDR3 has 15 residues. The CDR3 region is CASSENPGQDGEQFF. The CDR3 DNA reads as TGCGCCAGCAGCGAGAACCCGGGACAGGACGGTGAGCAGTTCTTC.